This is a list of T cell receptor beta chains from one sample in a study of TIL therapy for anti-PD-1-resistant metastatic lung cancer. Assay: immunoSEQ multiplex PCR; the TCRdb copy retains only in-frame clones and omits some. The data hold 36,000 or so clones, with around 70% observed a single time. The sequenced sample was blood, obtained at baseline. These receptors originate from a person aged 25 to 79 with non-small cell lung cancer. Each CDR3 is given with its conserved first and last residue. D genes are given only for firm matches. Expanded clones get a size class; other rows say once, few or many, or leave the size out.

j_call d_call clone_size v_call cdr3_aa cdr3_nt
TRBJ2-7 - - TRBV6-1 CASSEAPSYEQYF TGTGCCAGCAGTGAAGCTCCCTCCTACGAGCAGTACTTC
TRBJ2-5 - - TRBV7-2 CASSLPGYQETQYF TGTGCCAGCAGCTTACCCGGATACCAAGAGACCCAGTACTTC
TRBJ1-4 TRBD1 few TRBV7-2 CASSLQGGREKLFF TGTGCCAGCAGCTTACAGGGGGGGAGGGAAAAACTGTTTTTT
TRBJ2-7 TRBD1 - TRBV6-5 CASSGGTGVGEQYF TGTGCCAGCAGTGGAGGGACAGGGGTGGGGGAGCAGTACTTC
TRBJ1-2 - - TRBV9 CASSVVSLDYGYTF TGTGCCAGCAGCGTAGTCAGTCTCGACTATGGCTACACCTTC
TRBJ1-4 TRBD1 - TRBV30 CAWSRILTGGRGEKLFF TGTGCCTGGAGTCGCATTCTAACAGGGGGTCGGGGCGAAAAACTGTTTTTT
TRBJ1-4 - - TRBV25-1 CASSEPRGNEKLFF TGTGCCAGCAGTGAACCCAGGGGAAATGAAAAACTGTTTTTT
TRBJ2-5 - - TRBV29-1 CSATWGRGAQYF TGCAGCGCCACTTGGGGCAGGGGGGCCCAGTACTTC
TRBJ2-2 - - TRBV19 CASSIDSRQPGELFF TGTGCCAGTAGTATAGATAGCAGGCAACCCGGGGAGCTGTTTTTT
TRBJ1-5 - few TRBV28 CASSLTGSLNNQPQHF TGTGCCAGCAGTCTTACAGGGTCGCTGAACAATCAGCCCCAGCATTTT
TRBJ2-3 - - TRBV30 CAWKVDRTDTQYF TGTGCCTGGAAGGTAGATCGCACAGATACGCAGTATTTT
TRBJ1-6 - - TRBV9 CASSETGTLGSPLHF TGTGCCAGCAGCGAGACCGGGACGCTTGGTTCACCCCTCCACTTT
TRBJ2-2 - - TRBV11-1 CASSFRAGTSTGELFF TGTGCCAGCAGCTTCCGGGCGGGAACGAGCACCGGGGAGCTGTTTTTT
TRBJ1-1 - - TRBV6-1 CASSKQGVNILEAFF TGTGCCAGCAGTAAACAGGGAGTCAACATCCTGGAAGCTTTCTTT
TRBJ2-1 - - TRBV15 CATSRAGRGYEQFF TGTGCCACCAGCAGAGCGGGCCGGGGATATGAGCAGTTCTTC
TRBJ1-1 - - TRBV7-9 CASSFVGREAFF TGTGCCAGCAGCTTTGTTGGCAGAGAAGCTTTCTTT
TRBJ2-1 - - TRBV5-1 CASSFKLGLSFGEQFF TGCGCCAGCAGCTTTAAGTTAGGACTATCGTTCGGTGAGCAGTTCTTC
TRBJ1-1 TRBD1 - TRBV7-2 CVSSGGQGLDTEAFF TGTGTCAGCAGCGGGGGACAGGGGCTTGACACTGAAGCTTTCTTT
TRBJ1-6 - - TRBV28 CASRGGSSYNSPLHF TGTGCCAGCAGGGGGGGGAGCTCCTATAATTCACCCCTCCACTTT
TRBJ1-1 - - TRBV10-3 CAISESDRNTEAFF TGTGCCATCAGTGAGTCGGACAGGAACACTGAAGCTTTCTTT
TRBJ2-1 - once TRBV7-3 CASSLDSSGSYNEQFF TGTGCCAGCAGCTTAGATAGTAGCGGCTCCTACAATGAGCAGTTCTTC
TRBJ2-2 - - TRBV19 CASSASGTGELFF TGTGCCAGTAGTGCGTCCGGGACAGGGGAGCTGTTTTTT
TRBJ1-1 - few TRBV30 CAWSAGRAFF TGTGCCTGGAGTGCGGGAAGGGCTTTCTTT
TRBJ1-1 - few TRBV29-1 CSVGFASNTEAFF TGCAGCGTTGGATTTGCTTCGAACACTGAAGCTTTCTTT
TRBJ1-2 TRBD1 - TRBV4-3 CASSHIGQGAPNGYTF TGCGCCAGCAGCCACATTGGACAGGGGGCGCCGAATGGCTACACCTTC
TRBJ2-6 - - TRBV6-1 CATHSGANVLTF TGTGCCACCCACTCTGGGGCCAACGTCCTGACTTTC
TRBJ2-3 - - TRBV7-3 CASSLTGGLNTDTQYF TGTGCCAGCAGCTTAACTGGCGGGTTGAACACAGATACGCAGTATTTT